This T cell receptor beta chain originates from a study of blood T cell repertoires in COVID-19. Background on the study: Sources were T cells, B-cell-depleted T cells, or PBMCs; the material itself was cDNA or gDNA.

Followed over time, Seattle patients had been enrolled while infection was active. The CDR3 spans 13 residues. Germline V gene sequence: CDR1 SGHRS, CDR2 YFSETQ. The ends were cut back, 7 bases at V and 3 bases at J, with 12 bases in the middle. The authors' processing: Amplification with reference gene primers provided the estimates of nucleated cell counts. Produced via immunoSEQ multiplex PCR; TCRdb's table is partial and in-frame only. V and J calls plus clone size are reproduced from that table; the DNA served to infer D and trimming. The sample lists 350,000 to 450,000 clones; about 91% were seen once.

The sample consisted of peripheral blood. The V call is TRBV5-1, the J call TRBJ2-3; possibly TRBD1 for D (5 bases). This receptor was identified in a woman aged 40 to 50 with COVID-19, enrolled during active disease. The CDR3 here is CASSRDRTDTQYF. CDR3 sequence (DNA): TGCGCCAGCTCCAGGGATAGGACAGATACGCAGTATTTT.